These T cell receptor beta chains were read from a single sample in a study of beta chain features in type 1 diabetes. Using immunoSEQ multiplex PCR, the repertoire was profiled, and TCRdb retains in-frame clones only, with some absent. The repertoire holds roughly 450,000 clones, 11% seen once, with about 0.045% in the top ten. The specimen sequenced was naive CD4+ T cells from blood. These receptors were obtained from a woman between 18 and 30 years old in good health. The conserved cysteine and the conserved F or W are not part of the CDR3 here. The D gene is left open where the match is weak.

v_gene	d_gene	j_gene	CDR3aa
TRBV6-5	NA	TRBJ2-5	ASSSRLVKETQY
TRBV29-1	NA	TRBJ2-5	SVEGAQETQY
TRBV9	NA	TRBJ2-5	ASSVDEGRRETQY
TRBV30	NA	TRBJ1-2	AWDTPAYT
TRBV5-6	NA	TRBJ1-2	ASSLFYT
TRBV9	TRBD1	TRBJ2-2	ASAGQGAGNGELF
TRBV2	TRBD1	TRBJ2-2	ASGDRNTGELF
TRBV7-9	TRBD2	TRBJ2-3	ASSLSWRENTDTQY
TRBV5-4	NA	TRBJ1-6	ASRDYGTGSPLH
TRBV2	TRBD2	TRBJ2-7	ASGAGSTYEQY
TRBV28	TRBD2	TRBJ2-1	ASRKSGTGNNEQF
TRBV5-4	NA	TRBJ2-4	ASSLEYGSKNIQY
TRBV9	NA	TRBJ2-6	ASSDDRYWANVLT
TRBV29-1	NA	TRBJ1-1	SARDSEAF
TRBV2	NA	TRBJ2-3	ASSEGEPPIDTQY